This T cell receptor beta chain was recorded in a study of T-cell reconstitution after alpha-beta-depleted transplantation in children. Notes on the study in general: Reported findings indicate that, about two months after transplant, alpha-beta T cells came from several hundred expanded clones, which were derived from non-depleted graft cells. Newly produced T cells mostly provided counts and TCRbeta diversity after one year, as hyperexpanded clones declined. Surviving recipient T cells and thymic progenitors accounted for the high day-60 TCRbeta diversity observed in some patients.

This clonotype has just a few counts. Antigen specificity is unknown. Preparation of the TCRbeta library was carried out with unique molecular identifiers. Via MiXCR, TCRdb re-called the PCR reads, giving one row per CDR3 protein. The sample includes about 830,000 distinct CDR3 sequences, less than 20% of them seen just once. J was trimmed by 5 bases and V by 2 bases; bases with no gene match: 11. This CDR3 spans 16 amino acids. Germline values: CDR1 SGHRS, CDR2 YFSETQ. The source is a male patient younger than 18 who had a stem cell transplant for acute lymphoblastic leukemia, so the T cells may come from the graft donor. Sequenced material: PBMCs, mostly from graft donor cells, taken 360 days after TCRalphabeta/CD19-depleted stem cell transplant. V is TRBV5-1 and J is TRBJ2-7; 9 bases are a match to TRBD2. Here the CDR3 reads CASSFYPGTSTHEQYF. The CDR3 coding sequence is TGCGCCAGCAGCTTCTACCCCGGGACTAGCACCCACGAGCAGTACTTC.